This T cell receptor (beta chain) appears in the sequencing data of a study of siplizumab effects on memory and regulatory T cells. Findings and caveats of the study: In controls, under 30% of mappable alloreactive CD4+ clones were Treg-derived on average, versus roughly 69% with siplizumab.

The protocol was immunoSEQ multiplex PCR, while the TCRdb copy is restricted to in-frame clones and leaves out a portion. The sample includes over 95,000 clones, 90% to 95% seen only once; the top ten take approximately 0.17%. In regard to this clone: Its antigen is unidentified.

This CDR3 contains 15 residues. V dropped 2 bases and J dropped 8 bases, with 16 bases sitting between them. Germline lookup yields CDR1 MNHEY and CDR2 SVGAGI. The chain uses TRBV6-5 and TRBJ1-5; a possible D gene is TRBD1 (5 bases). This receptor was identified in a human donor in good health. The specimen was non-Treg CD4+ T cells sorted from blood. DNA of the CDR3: TGTGCCAGCAGTTACGGGCAGGGATTGGGGGAGCCCCAGCATTTT. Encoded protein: CASSYGQGLGEPQHF.